The 27 T cell receptor beta chains listed next were all sequenced from one sample in a study of T-cell memory formation after mild COVID-19 (dated by TCRdb to about 2021). The library was obtained by 5' RACE. The listed sequencing device is Illumina NovaSeq 6000. TCRdb reprocessing: public reads trimmed at Q25 with fastp, clones called with MiXCR, in-frame beta chains kept. One record per CDR3 amino acid sequence lists the most common genes and DNA. This sample has approximately 500,000 distinct CDR3 sequences in its table, and 20% to 30% of those were observed once. 12% of the sample goes to the ten largest clones. Sequenced sample: PBMCs or a T cell subset sorted from them (not recorded which). The receptor source for this set is an adult woman who had mild COVID-19 (a few samples of this study predate the infection). The sample titles of this study are shuffled in the database, so cell type and time point are left out; the donor was told from shared clones.

This clonotype was recorded a few times. The CDR3: CASSYSGSLRETQYF. The CDR3 region has the DNA TGTGCCAGCAGTTATAGCGGGAGTCTTCGGGAGACCCAGTACTTC. This rearrangement joins TRBV7-2 to TRBJ2-5, with 9 positions matching TRBD2. Germline CDR1 is SGHTA and CDR2 is FQGNSA. Germline trimming cut 6 bases from V and 5 bases from J; bases unmatched to any gene: 10. This CDR3 comprises 15 residues.

This sequence joins TRBV28 and TRBJ2-7; 8 nucleotides align to TRBD1. With 6 bases clipped from V and 0 bases from J, the junction kept 7 bases outside the gene matches. From germline, CDR1 is MDHEN and CDR2 SYDVKM. This CDR3 is 15 amino acids long. CDR3 sequence: CASRARQGYSYEQYF. The CDR3 coding sequence is TGTGCCAGCAGGGCAAGACAGGGGTACTCCTACGAGCAGTACTTC. Looking up the rest from reference TRBV28 and TRBJ2-7 gives the full variable domain: DVKVTQSSRYLVKRTGEKVFLECVQDMDHENMFWYRQDPGLGLRLIYFSYDVKMKEKGDIPEGYSVSREKKERFSLILESASTNQTSMYLCASRARQGYSYEQYFGPGTRLTVT.

Only a few counts were recorded for this clonotype. The CDR3 sequence is CATGEQGAANTGELFF. The DNA of the CDR3 is TGTGCGACAGGAGAACAGGGGGCTGCGAACACCGGGGAGCTGTTTTTT. This sequence joins TRBV24-1 and TRBJ2-2, with 9 bases identical to TRBD1. Per germline, CDR1 KGHDR and CDR2 SFDVKD. The CDR3 runs 16 residues.

The rearrangement uses TRBV4-1 and TRBJ2-1; tentative D call: TRBD1 (6 bases). Germline-derived CDR1 and CDR2 are MGHRA and YSYEKL. The CDR3 extends over 17 amino acids. The V and J ends lost 3 bases and 4 bases respectively, with 19 bases between them. This chain's CDR3 is CASSQGRSGAGYNEQFF. Written as DNA, the CDR3 is TGCGCCAGCAGCCAGGGGCGATCAGGGGCAGGGTACAATGAGCAGTTCTTC.

This clonotype was seen a few times. This chain connects TRBV9 to TRBJ2-1, with 7 bases matching TRBD2. CDR3 size: 16 residues. V was pared by 4 bases and J by 4 bases, with 11 bases of the junction left unmatched. Looked up from germline, CDR1 is SGDLS and CDR2 is YYNGEE. CDR3 residues: CASSPRWGGSYNEQFF. DNA of the CDR3: TGTGCCAGCAGCCCCCGATGGGGGGGATCGTACAATGAGCAGTTCTTC.

This clonotype appeared a single time. This chain joins TRBV30 and TRBJ2-7; 9 nucleotides line up with TRBD2. Germline V gene lookup returns CDR1 GTSNPN and CDR2 SVGIG (reference sequence). The junction had 4 bases not matched to a gene; V was cut back by 4 bases and J by 6 bases. The length of the CDR3 is 12 residues. The DNA for the CDR3 is TGTGCCTGGATGGTAGCGGGAGCCGAGCAGTACTTC. The encoded protein is CAWMVAGAEQYF.

This chain links TRBV2 with TRBJ2-1, with 10 positions matching TRBD1. The J segment lost 5 bases and the V segment lost 2 bases, leaving 3 bases of the junction unmatched. Germline V gives CDR1 SNHLY, CDR2 FYNNEI. This CDR3 region has 15 residues. The CDR3 sequence is CASSEWDRGNNEQFF. CDR3 bases: TGTGCCAGCAGTGAATGGGACAGGGGAAACAATGAGCAGTTCTTC.

The chain carries TRBV28 and TRBJ1-5; D uncertain. Trimming removed 3 bases at V and 7 bases at J, with 13 bases between. CDR1 and CDR2 from the germline V gene are MDHEN and SYDVKM. This CDR3 has 14 amino acids. CDR3 sequence (DNA): TGTGCCAGCAGTTTTGGAAGATTAGGGCAGCCCCAGCATTTT. Amino acid sequence: CASSFGRLGQPQHF.

V usage is TRBV5-1 and J usage is TRBJ1-1; D unclear. This CDR3 comprises 14 residues. Deletions cut 1 base from V and 1 base from J, with 8 bases between. Germline CDR1 is SGHRS and CDR2 is YFSETQ. The CDR3, as DNA: TGCGCCAGCAGCTTGTTACAGTCGAACACTGAAGCTTTCTTT. This sequence encodes CASSLLQSNTEAFF.

This clonotype was seen more than once but under ten times. This chain uses TRBV11-2 with TRBJ2-3; either TRBD1 or TRBD2 may supply D (5 bases each). CDR1 and CDR2 from the germline V gene are SGHAT and FQNNGV. V gave up 3 bases and J gave up 9 bases, with 13 bases separating them. The length of the CDR3 is 13 residues. The CDR3 DNA is TGTGCCAGCAGCTTGGCCGGGACCCAAACGCAGTATTTT. It yields the protein CASSLAGTQTQYF.

This clonotype was observed a few times. V usage is TRBV7-9 and J usage is TRBJ2-7, with D tentatively TRBD1 (5 bases). V gave up 1 base and J gave up 3 bases, with 10 bases separating them. Per germline, CDR1 SEHNR and CDR2 FQNEAQ (reference sequence). CDR3 size: 14 residues. CDR3 nucleotide sequence: TGTGCCAGCAGCTTAGATGTAAGGGGCTACGAGCAGTACTTC. Amino acid sequence: CASSLDVRGYEQYF. Combining the CDR3 with reference TRBV7-9 and TRBJ2-7 gives the whole variable domain DTGVSQNPRHKITKRGQNVTFRCDPISEHNRLYWYRQTLGQGPEFLTYFQNEAQLEKSRLLSDRFSAERPKGSFSTLEIQRTEQGDSAMYLCASSLDVRGYEQYFGPGTRLTVT.

This chain links TRBV6-5 with TRBJ2-3; 7 nucleotides match TRBD2. The CDR3 has 15 amino acids. Germline V gene lookup returns CDR1 MNHEY and CDR2 SVGAGI. V shed 6 bases, J shed 5 bases, and the junction held 11 bases outside the gene matches. The CDR3 protein is CASSLQRDGGDTQYF. The CDR3 nucleotides are TGTGCCAGCAGCCTCCAGCGGGATGGTGGAGATACGCAGTATTTT.

Points on this clonotype: This may be a read error, as it is one base from a much larger clone. This chain links TRBV7-9 with TRBJ2-7; no clear D. In germline, CDR1 is SEHNR, CDR2 FQNEAQ (reference sequence). CDR3 size: 14 residues. With 1 base removed from V and 0 bases from J, the gap between germline ends came to 7 bases. CDR3 coding DNA: TGTGCCAGCAGCTTAGGCGTGAGCTCCTACGAGCAGTACTTC. It specifies CASSLGVSSYEQYF.

The gene calls are TRBV4-1 and TRBJ1-6, with TRBD1 matching 10 bases. This CDR3 has 16 residues. Germline V gives CDR1 MGHRA, CDR2 YSYEKL. Trimming cost V 5 bases and J 7 bases; bases outside gene matches: 8. CDR3 residues: CASSAHRDRGNSPLHF. CDR3 DNA: TGCGCCAGCAGCGCACACCGGGACAGGGGAAATTCACCCCTCCACTTT.

This clonotype was seen only a few times. The J gene is TRBJ1-6, the V gene TRBV12-3 or TRBV12-4; TRBD1 agrees at 7 bases. The CDR3 length is 13 residues. Losses at the gene ends were 2 bases for V and 10 bases for J; bases not matched to a gene: 2. CDR3 bases: TGTGCCAGCAGTTTACAGGGGGGCTCACCCCTCCACTTT. Amino acids: CASSLQGGSPLHF.

V usage is TRBV27 and J usage is TRBJ2-7, with D unresolved. The CDR3 length is 12 residues. Germline CDR1 is MNHEY and CDR2 is SMNVEV (reference sequence). V was shortened by 0 bases and J by 6 bases, with 6 bases between the two germline ends. CDR3 nucleotides: TGTGCCAGCAGTTTATCGGATGGCGAGCAGTACTTC. As protein: CASSLSDGEQYF.

This clonotype has more than one count but fewer than ten. V is TRBV30 and J is TRBJ2-2; 8 bases are shared with TRBD2. The CDR3 length is 14 residues. V was pared by 4 bases and J by 5 bases, with 6 bases of the junction left unmatched. In germline, CDR1 is GTSNPN, CDR2 SVGIG (reference sequence). The CDR3 region has the DNA TGTGCCTGGAAGAGCGGGAGTGTTACCGGGGAGCTGTTTTTT. This gives the protein CAWKSGSVTGELFF.

This clonotype was found a few times. This chain joins TRBV7-3 and TRBJ2-4; 12 bases map to TRBD2. With V trimmed by 1 base and J by 4 bases, 5 bases remained unmatched. Germline assignment: CDR1 SGHTA and CDR2 FQGTGA. The CDR3 extends over 17 amino acids. In nucleotides, the CDR3 is TGTGCCAGCAGCTTAATAGGGCTAGCGGGAGGGAAAAACATTCAGTACTTC. Its protein product is CASSLIGLAGGKNIQYF.

The chain has TRBV7-3 and TRBJ1-2; D call uncertain. The CDR3 sequence is 15 residues long. Germline CDR1 and CDR2: SGHTA and FQGTGA. V was clipped by 0 bases and J by 6 bases, with 14 bases between them. CDR3 bases: TGTGCCAGCAGCTTAACGTACACGTCCTTGGATGGCTACACCTTC. This codes for CASSLTYTSLDGYTF.

This clonotype was seen only a few times. The genes are TRBV29-1 and TRBJ1-2; 8 positions match TRBD1. The CDR3 has 15 residues. The V gene end was trimmed by 0 bases and the J gene end by 8 bases; junction bases not matched to a gene: 11. Germline V gene sequence: CDR1 SQVTM, CDR2 ANQGSEA. The CDR3 DNA reads TGCAGCGTTGAAGATAGGGCCAGGGGGCCTGACGGCTACACCTTC. Translating gives CSVEDRARGPDGYTF. Full variable domain (outside the CDR3, taken from reference TRBV29-1 and TRBJ1-2): SAVISQKPSRDICQRGTSLTIQCQVDSQVTMMFWYRQQPGQSLTLIATANQGSEATYESGFVIDKFPISRPNLTFSTLTVSNMSPEDSSIYLCSVEDRARGPDGYTFGSGTRLTVV.

The rearrangement uses TRBV11-2 and TRBJ2-3; D remains unclear. The CDR3 has 15 residues. From germline, CDR1 is SGHAT and CDR2 FQNNGV. Trimming pared 2 bases from V and 4 bases from J, leaving 13 bases between. CDR3 in DNA: TGTGCCAGCAGCTTATTGGAACGGAGTCCAGATACGCAGTATTTT. Residues: CASSLLERSPDTQYF.

This clonotype was detected a few times. V and J are TRBV14 and TRBJ2-5, with 8 bases matching TRBD2. Germline lookup yields CDR1 SGHDN and CDR2 FVKESK. This CDR3 region has 13 residues. V was pared by 5 bases and J by 5 bases, with 4 bases of the junction left unmatched. The CDR3 sequence: CASSWASGETQYF. The CDR3 DNA is TGTGCCAGCAGCTGGGCTAGCGGGGAGACCCAGTACTTC.

The CDR3, as DNA: TGTGCCAGCAGTGAGAACGTTGGGAATGAGCAGTTCTTC. Its translation: CASSENVGNEQFF. The V gene is TRBV2, the J gene TRBJ2-1; D gene unclear. This CDR3 is built from 13 residues. V dropped 3 bases and J dropped 7 bases, with 10 bases sitting between them. Looked up from germline, CDR1 is SNHLY and CDR2 is FYNNEI.

The V and J genes are TRBV11-2 and TRBJ2-3, with TRBD1 matching over 9 bases. Trimming at V came to 3 bases and at J to 5 bases, leaving 6 bases not matched to a gene. Germline values: CDR1 SGHAT, CDR2 FQNNGV. CDR3 length: 15 residues. The DNA for the CDR3 is TGTGCCAGCAGCTTTACCGGGACAGGGATAGATACGCAGTATTTT. Translating gives CASSFTGTGIDTQYF.

The chain recombines TRBV20-1 with TRBJ2-1; 8 nucleotides match TRBD1. Germline assignment: CDR1 DFQATT and CDR2 SNEGSKA (reference sequence). J was trimmed by 7 bases and V by 0 bases; bases with no gene match: 14. This CDR3 is built from 17 residues. As DNA, the CDR3 is TGCAGTGCTAGAGATCGGGAGACAGGGGTATGGAAAAATGAGCAGTTCTTC. It codes for CSARDRETGVWKNEQFF.

This clonotype was seen more than once but under ten times. The chain is built from TRBV6-6 and TRBJ2-2; TRBD2 might be the D (5 bases). The germline CDR1 and CDR2 sequences are MNHNY and SVGAGI (reference sequence). CDR3 size: 16 residues. Trimming removed 4 bases from V and 1 base from J, with 13 bases in between. For the CDR3, the DNA is TGTGCCAGCAGTTTTCCCCCTGGGAGGAACACCGGGGAGCTGTTTTTT. Translated: CASSFPPGRNTGELFF.

The chain recombines TRBV3-1 with TRBJ1-5; D is unclear. Trimming left V 0 bases short and J 1 base short, with 7 bases between. This CDR3 region has 15 residues. The V gene's germline CDR1 is LGHDT and CDR2 YNNKEL (reference sequence). Here the CDR3 reads CASSQDSGSNQPQHF. The CDR3 DNA reads as TGTGCCAGCAGCCAAGATTCGGGAAGCAATCAGCCCCAGCATTTT.